These 25 T cell receptor beta chains were sequenced from one sample in a study of cytomegalovirus exposure and HLA in healthy donors. The PCR employed 60 Vbeta primers together with 13 Jbeta primers. Assay used: immunoSEQ multiplex PCR; TCRdb lists only in-frame clones, some missing. The data show about 160,000 clones, about 81% seen once. The sequencing input was PBMCs. The receptors were gathered from a woman aged 50 to 65 in good health and CMV-seropositive.

CDR3 DNA: TGTGCCAGCAGCCTAGCGGGGGGCCGATACAATGAGCAGTTCTTC. Its protein product is CASSLAGGRYNEQFF. The chain is built from TRBV13 and TRBJ2-1, with TRBD2 matching 11 bases. The CDR3 sequence is 15 residues long. The V and J ends lost 5 bases and 4 bases, in that order; junction bases with no gene match: 4. The V gene's germline CDR1 is PRHDT and CDR2 FYEKMQ (reference sequence).

This clone came up once. The chain recombines TRBV6-5 with TRBJ1-2; D may be TRBD1 (6 bases). Trimming cost V 2 bases and J 2 bases, with 12 bases left between them. Germline CDR1 and CDR2: MNHEY and SVGAGI. The CDR3 contains 15 residues. DNA of the CDR3: TGTGCCAGCAGTTACACAGGGAAGACGAACTATGGCTACACCTTC. Translated: CASSYTGKTNYGYTF.

The chain combines TRBV7-9 with TRBJ1-1; D possibly corresponds to TRBD1 (5 bases). Germline V lookup: CDR1 SEHNR, CDR2 FQNEAQ (reference sequence). Trimming took off 1 base at V and 4 bases at J, with 10 bases between the two ends. This CDR3 spans 14 amino acids. The CDR3: CASSLGDSFTEAFF. Written as DNA, the CDR3 is TGTGCCAGCAGCTTAGGTGACAGCTTCACTGAAGCTTTCTTT. Drawing the rest from reference TRBV7-9 and TRBJ1-1, the complete variable domain is DTGVSQNPRHKITKRGQNVTFRCDPISEHNRLYWYRQTLGQGPEFLTYFQNEAQLEKSRLLSDRFSAERPKGSFSTLEIQRTEQGDSAMYLCASSLGDSFTEAFFGQGTRLTVV.

About this clone itself: The junction differs from germline at one of its ends, possibly a read error. V and J are TRBV5-4 and TRBJ1-1; TRBD1 is a possible D gene (5 bases). Germline CDR1 reads SGHNT; CDR2 reads YYREEE (reference sequence). The CDR3 is 13 residues long. The CDR3 sequence is CAGSLVGRQEAFF. The DNA for the CDR3 is TGTGCCGGCAGCTTGGTAGGGCGACAGGAAGCTTTCTTT.

The V gene is TRBV2, the J gene TRBJ2-5; possibly TRBD1 for D (6 bases). Trimming cost V 5 bases and J 8 bases, with 9 bases left between them. The CDR3 runs 11 residues. Germline CDR1 reads SNHLY; CDR2 reads FYNNEI. As DNA, the CDR3 is TGTGCCAGCAGTAAACAGGGTACCCAGTACTTC. Amino acids: CASSKQGTQYF.

The chain combines TRBV5-5 with TRBJ1-5; tentatively, D is TRBD1 (6 bases). CDR3 length equals 14 residues. V was pared by 2 bases and J by 5 bases, with 11 bases between. In germline, CDR1 is SGHKS, CDR2 YYEKEE (reference sequence). The CDR3 coding sequence is TGTGCCAGCAGCTTAAGGGGGGGGGATCAGCCCCAGCATTTT. This encodes CASSLRGGDQPQHF.

The chain has TRBV30 and TRBJ2-5, with 9 bases lining up with TRBD2. The J call may be mistaken, given a closer DNA end match to TRBJ2-7. The length of the CDR3 is 16 residues. CDR1 is GTSNPN and CDR2 is SVGIG in the germline V gene (reference sequence). This CDR3 reads CAWSVGAGGKRYEQYF. The CDR3 DNA is TGTGCCTGGAGTGTAGGGGCGGGGGGGAAACGTTACGAGCAGTACTTC.

The rearrangement uses TRBV6-1 and TRBJ2-7; tentatively, D is TRBD1 (5 bases). Between the trimmed V and J ends, which lost 2 bases and 4 bases, there was a span of 15 bases. Germline CDR1 and CDR2: MNHNS and SASEGT. The CDR3 extends over 15 amino acids. The chain's CDR3 is CASSEPPGRMYEQYF. The CDR3, as DNA: TGTGCCAGCAGTGAACCCCCAGGGCGGATGTACGAGCAGTACTTC.

V is TRBV5-5 and J is TRBJ1-2; 11 bases fit TRBD1. Germline CDR1 and CDR2: SGHKS and YYEKEE (reference sequence). The V and J ends lost 0 bases and 6 bases, in that order; junction bases with no gene match: 4. This CDR3 spans 15 amino acids. The CDR3: CASSLGGQGVDGYTF. CDR3 sequence (DNA): TGTGCCAGCAGCTTGGGGGGACAGGGGGTCGATGGCTACACCTTC.

The J gene is TRBJ1-2, the V gene TRBV2; no reliable D call. The ends were cut back, 4 bases at V and 2 bases at J, with 11 bases in the middle. Germline CDR1 reads SNHLY; CDR2 reads FYNNEI. The CDR3 is made up of 14 amino acids. CDR3 sequence (DNA): TGTGCCAGCAGTGCAAACAGTCAAAACTATGGCTACACCTTC. It encodes CASSANSQNYGYTF.

The V gene is TRBV7-9, the J gene TRBJ2-7; 8 bases are shared with TRBD1. Germline-derived CDR1 and CDR2 are SEHNR and FQNEAQ (reference sequence). Trimming cost V 5 bases and J 2 bases; bases outside gene matches: 5. This CDR3 contains 14 residues. The CDR3 DNA follows: TGTGCCAGCAGCGCGACAGGGGTCCCCTACGAGCAGTACTTC. It yields the protein CASSATGVPYEQYF.

The chain joins TRBV5-1 to TRBJ2-1, with no clear D. Germline CDR1 and CDR2: SGHRS and YFSETQ. The CDR3 covers 14 residues. Trimming took 4 bases from V and 6 from J, leaving 14 bases between them. The CDR3, as DNA: TGCGCCAGCAGCGACACCCGGTCCAGCAATGAGCAGTTCTTC. This encodes CASSDTRSSNEQFF.

The V gene is TRBV7-2, the J gene TRBJ1-6, with 7 bases aligning to TRBD1. With 2 bases clipped from V and 7 bases from J, the junction kept 8 bases outside the gene matches. The germline V gene encodes CDR1 SGHTA and CDR2 FQGNSA. The CDR3 extends over 16 amino acids. The CDR3 DNA reads as TGTGCCAGCAGCTTAAGAGGGGGCGCAGGCAATTCACCCCTCCACTTT. Translated: CASSLRGGAGNSPLHF.

The chain uses TRBV19 and TRBJ2-7, with D possibly TRBD2 on 6 matching bases. Germline V lookup: CDR1 LNHDA, CDR2 SQIVND (reference sequence). The CDR3 runs 15 residues. V lost 5 bases to trimming and J lost 0 bases, with 14 bases between them. The CDR3 loop is CASSPGTLGSYEQYF. CDR3 sequence (DNA): TGTGCCAGTAGTCCCGGGACTCTCGGCTCCTACGAGCAGTACTTC.

This chain uses TRBV5-1 with TRBJ2-5; 9 nucleotides match TRBD1. Unmatched junction bases numbered 11, after V lost 0 bases and J lost 11 bases. CDR1 and CDR2 (germline): SGHRS, YFSETQ. The length of the CDR3 is 15 residues. The CDR3 here is CASSLEGTGNGEQYF. CDR3 coding DNA: TGCGCCAGCAGCTTGGAAGGGACAGGGAACGGGGAGCAGTACTTC.

V usage is TRBV7-9 and J usage is TRBJ2-5, with a tentative D call TRBD1 (6 bases). The V end was cut by 5 bases, the J end by 7 bases, with 17 bases between. Germline values: CDR1 SEHNR, CDR2 FQNEAQ (reference sequence). The CDR3 contains 14 residues. CDR3 in DNA: TGTGCCAGCAGCCCAGGGGTGGCCCAGGGGACCCAGTACTTC. Encoded protein: CASSPGVAQGTQYF.

V is TRBV19 and J is TRBJ2-6, with TRBD1 identical over 8 bases. This CDR3 region has 15 residues. V shed 5 bases and J 2 bases; nucleotides not matched to a gene: 2. Germline CDR1 reads LNHDA; CDR2 reads SQIVND (reference sequence). The DNA of the CDR3 is TGTGCCAGTAGTTTGGACAGGGCTGGGGCCAACGTCCTGACTTTC. Translation: CASSLDRAGANVLTF.

This rearrangement joins TRBV9 to TRBJ2-1; 9 nucleotides agree with TRBD2. The CDR3 covers 14 residues. The junction had 5 bases not matched to a gene; V was cut back by 3 bases and J by 7 bases. The germline gives CDR1 SGDLS, CDR2 YYNGEE. The CDR3 spells CASSERGEGNEQFF. In nucleotides, the CDR3 is TGTGCCAGCAGCGAGCGGGGGGAGGGAAATGAGCAGTTCTTC.

This sequence joins TRBV27 and TRBJ1-4, with TRBD1 as a possible D gene (5 bases). V was cut by 8 bases and J by 0 bases, with 10 bases left in between. CDR1 and CDR2 (germline): MNHEY, SMNVEV (reference sequence). The CDR3 consists of 14 residues. The CDR3 sequence is CASRGGATNEKLFF. In DNA, the CDR3 is TGTGCCAGCCGGGGGGGTGCAACTAATGAAAAACTGTTTTTT.

This chain uses TRBV29-1 with TRBJ2-5, with D possibly being TRBD1 (6 bases). Trimming left V 7 bases short and J 5 bases short, with 20 bases between. Germline lookup yields CDR1 SQVTM and CDR2 ANQGSEA. This CDR3 contains 14 residues. The CDR3 DNA sequence: TGCAGCGCCAGAACAGGGACCACTACGGAGACCCAGTACTTC. Its protein is CSARTGTTTETQYF. Supplemented by reference TRBV29-1 and TRBJ2-5, the full variable domain reads SAVISQKPSRDICQRGTSLTIQCQVDSQVTMMFWYRQQPGQSLTLIATANQGSEATYESGFVIDKFPISRPNLTFSTLTVSNMSPEDSSIYLCSARTGTTTETQYFGPGTRLLVL.

The chain joins TRBV15 to TRBJ1-2, with TRBD1 identical over 11 bases. Losses at the gene ends were 4 bases for V and 7 bases for J; bases not matched to a gene: 8. From germline, CDR1 is LNHNV and CDR2 YYDKDF (reference sequence). This CDR3 region has 15 residues. The CDR3 spells CATSTGQGGFSGYTF. In DNA, the CDR3 is TGTGCCACCAGCACGGGACAGGGGGGCTTCTCTGGCTACACCTTC. The full variable domain, its missing parts supplied by reference TRBV15 and TRBJ1-2, is DAMVIQNPRYQVTQFGKPVTLSCSQTLNHNVMYWYQQKSSQAPKLLFHYYDKDFNNEADTPDNFQSRRPNTSFCFLDIRSPGLGDTAMYLCATSTGQGGFSGYTFGSGTRLTVV.

This clone was observed a handful of times. The CDR3 protein is CATTRGAGDTEAFF. In nucleotides, the CDR3 is TGTGCCACTACCCGAGGGGCAGGGGACACTGAAGCTTTCTTT. The J gene is TRBJ1-1, the V gene TRBV6-5, with a tentative D call TRBD1 (6 bases). Germline V CDR1 and CDR2: MNHEY, SVGAGI. The CDR3 has 14 residues. Trimming took off 10 bases at V and 3 bases at J, with 18 bases between the two ends.

The chain is built from TRBV7-9 and TRBJ2-1; 7 positions match TRBD1. Germline CDR1 SEHNR, CDR2 FQNEAQ (reference sequence). The CDR3 extends over 16 amino acids. Unmatched junction bases numbered 14, after V lost 4 bases and J lost 8 bases. CDR3 residues: CASSSERGTASDEQFF. The DNA for the CDR3 is TGTGCCAGCAGCTCCGAAAGGGGGACAGCGTCGGATGAGCAGTTCTTC.

This clone was counted only a few times. The gene calls are TRBV28 and TRBJ2-7, with D possibly being TRBD2 (5 bases). Deletions cut 11 bases from V and 0 bases from J, with 8 bases between. The CDR3 length is 11 residues. Per germline, CDR1 MDHEN and CDR2 SYDVKM. In DNA form, the CDR3 reads TGTGCCGCGGGCGGCTCCTACGAGCAGTACTTC. This translates into CAAGGSYEQYF.

The chain carries TRBV19 and TRBJ2-1; D is perhaps TRBD2 (6 bases). The CDR3 spans 16 residues. CDR1 is LNHDA, CDR2 SQIVND, per germline (reference sequence). Trimming shortened V by 6 bases and J by 4 bases, and 19 bases separated the two germline ends. The CDR3 loop is CASSPPSQRVYNEQFF. The DNA for the CDR3 is TGTGCCAGTAGCCCACCCTCCCAGCGGGTTTACAATGAGCAGTTCTTC. The variable domain in full, with the rest retrieved from reference TRBV19 and TRBJ2-1, is DGGITQSPKYLFRKEGQNVTLSCEQNLNHDAMYWYRQDPGQGLRLIYYSQIVNDFQKGDIAEGYSVSREKKESFPLTVTSAQKNPTAFYLCASSPPSQRVYNEQFFGPGTRLTVL.